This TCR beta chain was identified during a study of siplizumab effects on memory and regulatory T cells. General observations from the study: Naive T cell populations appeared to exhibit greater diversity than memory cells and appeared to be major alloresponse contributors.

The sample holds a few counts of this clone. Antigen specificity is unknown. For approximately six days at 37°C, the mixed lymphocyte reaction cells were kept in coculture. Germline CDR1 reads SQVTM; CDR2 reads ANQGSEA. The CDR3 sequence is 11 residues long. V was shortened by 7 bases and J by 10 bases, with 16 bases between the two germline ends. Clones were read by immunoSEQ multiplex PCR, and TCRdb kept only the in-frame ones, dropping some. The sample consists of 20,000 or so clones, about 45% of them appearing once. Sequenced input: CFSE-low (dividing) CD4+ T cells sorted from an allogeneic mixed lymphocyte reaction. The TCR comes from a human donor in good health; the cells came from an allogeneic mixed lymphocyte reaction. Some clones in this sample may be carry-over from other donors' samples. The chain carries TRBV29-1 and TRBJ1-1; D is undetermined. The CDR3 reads CSGLEALGAFF. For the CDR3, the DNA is TGCAGCGGCCTGGAGGCACTGGGAGCTTTCTTT.